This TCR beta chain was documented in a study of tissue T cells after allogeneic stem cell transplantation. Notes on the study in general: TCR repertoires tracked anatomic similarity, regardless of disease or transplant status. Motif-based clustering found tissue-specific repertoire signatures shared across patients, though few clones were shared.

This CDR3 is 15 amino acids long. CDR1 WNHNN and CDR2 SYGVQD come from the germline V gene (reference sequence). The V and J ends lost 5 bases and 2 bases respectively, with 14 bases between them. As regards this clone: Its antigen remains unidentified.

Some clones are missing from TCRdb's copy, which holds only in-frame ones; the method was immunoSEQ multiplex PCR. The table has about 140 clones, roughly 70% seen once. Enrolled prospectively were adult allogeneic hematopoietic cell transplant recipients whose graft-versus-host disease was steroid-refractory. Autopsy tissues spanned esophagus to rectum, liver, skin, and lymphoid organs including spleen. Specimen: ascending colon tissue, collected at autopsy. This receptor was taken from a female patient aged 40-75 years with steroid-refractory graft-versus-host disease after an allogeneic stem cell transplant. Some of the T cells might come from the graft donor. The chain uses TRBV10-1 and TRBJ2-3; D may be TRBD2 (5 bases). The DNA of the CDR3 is TGCGCCAGCAGTCTTTCTAGCTCCTCCACAGATACGCAGTATTTT. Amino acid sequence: CASSLSSSSTDTQYF.